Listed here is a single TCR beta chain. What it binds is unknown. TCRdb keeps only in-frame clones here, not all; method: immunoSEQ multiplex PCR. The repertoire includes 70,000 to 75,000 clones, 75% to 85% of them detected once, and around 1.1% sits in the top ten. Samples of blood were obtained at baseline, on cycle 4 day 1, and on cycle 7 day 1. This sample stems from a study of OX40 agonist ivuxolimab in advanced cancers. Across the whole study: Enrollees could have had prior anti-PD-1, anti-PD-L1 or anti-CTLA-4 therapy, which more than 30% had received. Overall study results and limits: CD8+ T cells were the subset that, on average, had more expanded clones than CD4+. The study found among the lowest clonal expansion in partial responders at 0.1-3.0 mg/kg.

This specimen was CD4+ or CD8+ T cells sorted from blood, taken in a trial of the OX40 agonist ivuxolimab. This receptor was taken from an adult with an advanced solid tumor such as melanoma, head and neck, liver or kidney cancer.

CDR3 in DNA: TGCGCCAGCAGCATGGGACAGGGGCGGTTCACTGAAGCTTTCTTT. Amino acid sequence: CASSMGQGRFTEAFF. V usage is TRBV5-1 and J usage is TRBJ1-1; 10 nucleotides match TRBD1. The ends lost 4 bases at V and 4 bases at J; junction bases unmatched: 7. The CDR3 sequence is 15 residues long. Germline-derived CDR1 and CDR2 are SGHRS and YFSETQ.